What follows are 4 T cell receptor beta chains derived from one specimen sequenced in a study of cytomegalovirus exposure and HLA in healthy donors. The PCR employed 60 Vbeta primers together with 13 Jbeta primers. Sequencing used immunoSEQ multiplex PCR; TCRdb keeps in-frame clones, though not all of them. The data contain nearly 80,000 clones, approximately 79% of them singletons. The specimen sequenced was PBMCs. The receptor set was obtained from a woman aged 40 to 49 in good health and CMV-seropositive.

CDR3 DNA: TGTGCCAGCAGTTACGGGATACAGGGGGGCGAAAAACTGTTTTTT. Residues: CASSYGIQGGEKLFF. The chain carries TRBV6-5 and TRBJ1-4, with 8 bases matching TRBD1. This CDR3 comprises 15 residues. After removal of 2 bases from V and 8 bases from J, the junction contained 7 bases not matched to a gene. The germline V gene encodes CDR1 MNHEY and CDR2 SVGAGI.

The table lists this clone with a count of one. This chain connects TRBV11-2 to TRBJ2-7; possibly TRBD2 for D (5 bases). Germline V lookup: CDR1 SGHAT, CDR2 FQNNGV. V lost 2 bases and J 7 bases, leaving 18 bases between the germline ends. CDR3 length: 15 residues. CDR3: CASSLNSGSSEEQYF. In DNA form, the CDR3 reads TGTGCCAGCAGCTTAAACTCGGGGTCCTCTGAGGAGCAGTACTTC.

The V and J genes are TRBV11-2 and TRBJ1-1; the D gene is possibly TRBD1 (5 bases). V was shortened by 7 bases and J by 3 bases, with 18 bases between the two germline ends. The CDR3 is 15 residues long. CDR1 is SGHAT and CDR2 is FQNNGV in the germline V gene. CDR3 region: CASIPWTGGDTEAFF. Written as DNA, the CDR3 is TGTGCCAGCATCCCGTGGACGGGGGGGGACACTGAAGCTTTCTTT.

In this sample, this clone turned up once. The V and J genes are TRBV19 and TRBJ1-5, with 8 nucleotides matching TRBD1. This CDR3 spans 15 amino acids. V was pared by 1 base and J by 2 bases, with 1 base of the junction left unmatched. The germline CDR1 and CDR2 sequences are LNHDA and SQIVND (reference sequence). The CDR3 loop reads CASSIADRGNQPQHF. In nucleotides, the CDR3 is TGTGCCAGTAGTATAGCGGACAGGGGCAATCAGCCCCAGCATTTT.